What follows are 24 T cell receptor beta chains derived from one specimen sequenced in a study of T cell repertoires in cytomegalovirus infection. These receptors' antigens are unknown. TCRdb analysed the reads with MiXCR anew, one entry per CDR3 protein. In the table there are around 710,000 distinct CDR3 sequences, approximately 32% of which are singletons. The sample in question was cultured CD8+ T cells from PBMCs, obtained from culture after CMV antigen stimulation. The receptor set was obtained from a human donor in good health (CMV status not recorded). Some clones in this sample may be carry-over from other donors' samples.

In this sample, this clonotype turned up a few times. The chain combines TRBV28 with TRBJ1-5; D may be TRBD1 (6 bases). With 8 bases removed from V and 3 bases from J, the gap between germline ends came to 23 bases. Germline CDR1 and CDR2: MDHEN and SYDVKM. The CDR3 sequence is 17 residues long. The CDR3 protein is CASEPVIQGLFNQPQHF. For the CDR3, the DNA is TGTGCCAGCGAACCGGTGATCCAGGGGTTGTTCAATCAGCCCCAGCATTTT.

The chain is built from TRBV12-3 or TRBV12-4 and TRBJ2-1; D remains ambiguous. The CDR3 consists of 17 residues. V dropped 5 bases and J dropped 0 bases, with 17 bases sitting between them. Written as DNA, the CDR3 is TGTGCCAGCAGTCCACCCCCGGGTTCCAGCTCCTACAATGAGCAGTTCTTC. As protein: CASSPPPGSSSYNEQFF.

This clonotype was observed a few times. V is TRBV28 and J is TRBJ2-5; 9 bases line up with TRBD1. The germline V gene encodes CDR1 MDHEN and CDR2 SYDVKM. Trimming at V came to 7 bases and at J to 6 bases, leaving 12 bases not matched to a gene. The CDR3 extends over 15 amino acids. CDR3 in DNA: TGTGCCAGCAAACTGGCCGGGACAGGGATTCAGACCCAGTACTTC. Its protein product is CASKLAGTGIQTQYF.

The CDR3 is CASSEFFIGTTGYGDYGYTF. In nucleotides, the CDR3 is TGTGCCAGCAGTGAATTCTTTATTGGGACTACGGGGTATGGGGACTATGGCTACACCTTC. V usage is TRBV25-1 and J usage is TRBJ1-2, with D tentatively TRBD1 (5 bases). Germline values: CDR1 MGHDK, CDR2 SYGVNS. Trimming pared 1 base from V and 3 bases from J, leaving 27 bases between. This CDR3 comprises 20 residues.

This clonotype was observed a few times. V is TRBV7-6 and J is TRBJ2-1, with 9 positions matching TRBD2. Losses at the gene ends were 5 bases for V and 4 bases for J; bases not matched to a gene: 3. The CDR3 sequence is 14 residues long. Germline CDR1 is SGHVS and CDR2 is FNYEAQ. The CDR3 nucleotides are TGTGCCAGCAGCAAGACTAGCGGATACAATGAGCAGTTCTTC. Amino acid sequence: CASSKTSGYNEQFF.

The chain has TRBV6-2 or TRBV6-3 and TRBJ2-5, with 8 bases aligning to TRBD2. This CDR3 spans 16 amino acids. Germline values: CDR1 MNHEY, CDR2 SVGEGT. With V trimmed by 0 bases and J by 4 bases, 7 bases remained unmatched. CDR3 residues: CASSYSVPAGAETQYF. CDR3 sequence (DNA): TGTGCCAGCAGTTACTCTGTCCCAGCGGGGGCAGAGACCCAGTACTTC.

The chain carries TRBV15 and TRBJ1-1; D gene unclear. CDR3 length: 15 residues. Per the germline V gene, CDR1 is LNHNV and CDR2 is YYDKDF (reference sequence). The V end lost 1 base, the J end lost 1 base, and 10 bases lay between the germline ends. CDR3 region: CATSRARDWNTEAFF. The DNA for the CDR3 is TGTGCCACCAGCAGAGCTAGGGATTGGAACACTGAAGCTTTCTTT.

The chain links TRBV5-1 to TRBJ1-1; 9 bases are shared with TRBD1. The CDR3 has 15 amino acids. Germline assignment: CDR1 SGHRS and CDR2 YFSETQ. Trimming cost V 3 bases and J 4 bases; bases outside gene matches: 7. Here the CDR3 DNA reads TGCGCCAGCAGCTCTCGGACAGGGGCGGGCACTGAAGCTTTCTTT. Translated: CASSSRTGAGTEAFF.

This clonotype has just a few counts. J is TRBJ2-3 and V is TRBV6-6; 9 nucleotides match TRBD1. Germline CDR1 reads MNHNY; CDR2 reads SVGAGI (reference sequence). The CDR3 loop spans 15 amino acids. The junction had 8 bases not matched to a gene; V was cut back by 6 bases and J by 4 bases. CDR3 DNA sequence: TGTGCCAGCAGCACCACAGGGGGCTGGGCAGATACGCAGTATTTT. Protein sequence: CASSTTGGWADTQYF.

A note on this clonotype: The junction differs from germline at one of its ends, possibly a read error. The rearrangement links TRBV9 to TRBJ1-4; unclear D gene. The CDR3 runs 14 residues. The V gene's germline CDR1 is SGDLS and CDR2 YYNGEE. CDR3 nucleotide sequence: TGTGCCAACAGCCCCTTTGGGGAGCGAGAAAAACTGTTTTTT. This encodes CANSPFGEREKLFF. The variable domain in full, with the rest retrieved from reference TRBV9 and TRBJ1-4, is DSGVTQTPKHLITATGQRVTLRCSPRSGDLSVYWYQQSLDQGLQFLIQYYNGEERAKGNILERFSAQQFPDLHSELNLSSLELGDSALYFCANSPFGEREKLFFGSGTQLSVL.

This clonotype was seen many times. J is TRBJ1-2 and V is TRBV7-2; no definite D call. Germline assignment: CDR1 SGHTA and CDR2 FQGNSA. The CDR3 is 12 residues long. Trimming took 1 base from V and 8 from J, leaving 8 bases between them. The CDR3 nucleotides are TGTGCCAGCAGCTTAGACCCTGGGGGCTACACCTTC. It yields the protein CASSLDPGGYTF. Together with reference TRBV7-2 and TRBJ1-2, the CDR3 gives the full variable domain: GAGVSQSPSNKVTEKGKDVELRCDPISGHTALYWYRQSLGQGLEFLIYFQGNSAPDKSGLPSDRFSAERTGGSVSTLTIQRTQQEDSAVYLCASSLDPGGYTFGSGTRLTVV.

The CDR3 DNA reads as TGTGCCAGCAGGGATGGGGCAGGTGAGACCCAGTACTTC. Translated: CASRDGAGETQYF. The chain uses TRBV6-8 and TRBJ2-5; possibly TRBD1 for D (5 bases). The V and J ends lost 6 bases and 5 bases respectively, with 13 bases between them. The length of the CDR3 is 13 residues. Germline CDR1 is MNHGY and CDR2 is SAAAGT.

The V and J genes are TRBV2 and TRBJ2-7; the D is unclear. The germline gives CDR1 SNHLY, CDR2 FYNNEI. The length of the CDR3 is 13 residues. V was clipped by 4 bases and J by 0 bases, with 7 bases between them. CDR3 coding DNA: TGTGCCAGCAGTGGCCCCGGCTCCTACGAGCAGTACGTC. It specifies CASSGPGSYEQYV.

The CDR3 loop reads CASSIGFSEAFF. For the CDR3, the DNA is TGTGCCAGTAGTATTGGGTTCTCTGAAGCTTTCTTT. This chain connects TRBV19 to TRBJ1-1; D uncertain. Germline V gives CDR1 LNHDA, CDR2 SQIVND (reference sequence). The CDR3 contains 12 residues. V lost 3 bases and J lost 6, with 8 bases in between.

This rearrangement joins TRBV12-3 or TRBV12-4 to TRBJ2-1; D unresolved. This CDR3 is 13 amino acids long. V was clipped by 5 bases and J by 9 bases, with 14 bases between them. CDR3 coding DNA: TGTGCCAGCAGTCTCGGATCAGTCTCTGAGCAGTTCTTC. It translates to CASSLGSVSEQFF.

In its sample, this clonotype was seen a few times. The CDR3 spells CASSRSEGGPYNEQFF. The CDR3 nucleotides read TGTGCCAGCAGCCGAAGTGAGGGGGGCCCCTACAATGAGCAGTTCTTC. The chain joins TRBV14 to TRBJ2-1; D possibly uses TRBD1 or TRBD2 (6 bases each). This CDR3 comprises 16 residues. V lost 4 bases, J lost 2 bases, and 15 bases lay in between. Germline-derived CDR1 and CDR2 are SGHDN and FVKESK. The whole variable domain, remainder taken from reference TRBV14 and TRBJ2-1, is EAGVTQFPSHSVIEKGQTVTLRCDPISGHDNLYWYRRVMGKEIKFLLHFVKESKQDESGMPNNRFLAERTGGTYSTLKVQPAELEDSGVYFCASSRSEGGPYNEQFFGPGTRLTVL.

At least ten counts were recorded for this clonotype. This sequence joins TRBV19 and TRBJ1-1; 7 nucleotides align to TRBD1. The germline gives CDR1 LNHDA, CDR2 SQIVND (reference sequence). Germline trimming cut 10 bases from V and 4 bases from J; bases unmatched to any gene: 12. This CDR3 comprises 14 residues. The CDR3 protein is CATRDSGLSTEAFF. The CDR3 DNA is TGTGCCACCCGGGACAGTGGGCTTTCCACTGAAGCTTTCTTT.

The CDR3: CASGSSGTDQETQYF. Here the CDR3 DNA reads TGTGCCAGCGGTTCTTCCGGGACAGATCAAGAGACCCAGTACTTC. The chain joins TRBV9 to TRBJ2-5; TRBD1 aligns across 7 bases. The CDR3 runs 15 residues. CDR1 is SGDLS and CDR2 is YYNGEE in the germline V gene. V shed 7 bases and J 2 bases; nucleotides not matched to a gene: 11.

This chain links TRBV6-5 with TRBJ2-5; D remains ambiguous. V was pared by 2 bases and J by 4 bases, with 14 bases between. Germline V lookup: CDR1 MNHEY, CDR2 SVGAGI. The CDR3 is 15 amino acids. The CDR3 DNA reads TGTGCCAGCAGTTACGCCGGGTCGATAGGAGAGACCCAGTACTTC. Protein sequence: CASSYAGSIGETQYF.

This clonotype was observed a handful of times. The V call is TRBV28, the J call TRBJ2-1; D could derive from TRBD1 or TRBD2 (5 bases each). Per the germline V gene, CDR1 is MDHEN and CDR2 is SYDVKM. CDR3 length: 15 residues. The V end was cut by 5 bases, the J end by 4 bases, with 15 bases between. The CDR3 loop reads CASSPTGRRYNEQFF. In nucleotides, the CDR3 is TGTGCCAGCAGTCCGACGGGACGGAGATACAATGAGCAGTTCTTC.

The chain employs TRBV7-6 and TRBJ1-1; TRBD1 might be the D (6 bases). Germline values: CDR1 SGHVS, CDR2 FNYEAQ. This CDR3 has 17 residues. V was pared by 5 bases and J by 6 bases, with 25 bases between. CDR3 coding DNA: TGTGCCAGCAGCCCAATCGTCGGGGGCCCAAAAACCGCTGAAGCTTTCTTT. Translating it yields CASSPIVGGPKTAEAFF.

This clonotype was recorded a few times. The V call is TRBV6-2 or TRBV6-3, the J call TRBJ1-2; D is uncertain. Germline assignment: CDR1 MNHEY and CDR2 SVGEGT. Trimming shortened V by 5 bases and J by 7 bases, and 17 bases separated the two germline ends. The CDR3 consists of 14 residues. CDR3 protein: CASSNIAVMGGYTF. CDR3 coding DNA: TGTGCCAGCAGTAACATCGCCGTGATGGGTGGCTACACCTTC.

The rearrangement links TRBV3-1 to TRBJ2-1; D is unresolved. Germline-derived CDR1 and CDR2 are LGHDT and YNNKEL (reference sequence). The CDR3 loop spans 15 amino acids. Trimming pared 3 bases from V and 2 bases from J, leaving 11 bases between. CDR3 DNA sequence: TGTGCCAGCAGCCAGCGCCAGTTTCCCTACAATGAGCAGTTCTTC. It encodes CASSQRQFPYNEQFF.

The CDR3 sequence is CASSPSEVASNTGELFF. Here the CDR3 DNA reads TGTGCCAGCAGCCCTAGTGAGGTGGCTTCGAACACCGGGGAGCTGTTTTTT. V and J are TRBV4-2 and TRBJ2-2; no clear D. CDR3 size: 17 residues. V lost 4 bases to trimming and J lost 0 bases, with 15 bases between them. The germline V gene encodes CDR1 LGHNA and CDR2 YNFKEQ.